This TCR beta chain was identified during a study of blood T cell repertoires in COVID-19. Across the whole study: Acute-phase and convalescent COVID-19 samples originated in the United States, Italy and Spain. The analysed material was cDNA or gDNA that came from T cells, B-cell-depleted T cells, or PBMCs.

Only one count was recorded for this clone. The V gene's germline CDR1 is SEHNR and CDR2 FQNEAQ (reference sequence). V was shortened by 5 bases and J by 0 bases, with 12 bases between the two germline ends. This CDR3 region has 15 residues. Original analysis: From reference gene primer amplification, estimates of nucleated cell counts were derived. Some clones are missing from TCRdb's copy, which holds only in-frame ones; the method was immunoSEQ multiplex PCR. The V and J calls and clone size were taken over from that table, and D and trimming were inferred from the DNA. The sample has 360,000 or so clones, 90% seen once; the top ten hold approximately 7%.

The clonotype originates from a man between 18 and 29 years old with active or convalescent COVID-19. The chain links TRBV7-9 to TRBJ2-3, with D perhaps TRBD2 (6 bases). Sequencing was carried out using peripheral blood. The CDR3 reads CASSGPGTSTDTQYF. The CDR3 bases are TGTGCCAGCAGCGGACCCGGGACTAGCACAGATACGCAGTATTTT.